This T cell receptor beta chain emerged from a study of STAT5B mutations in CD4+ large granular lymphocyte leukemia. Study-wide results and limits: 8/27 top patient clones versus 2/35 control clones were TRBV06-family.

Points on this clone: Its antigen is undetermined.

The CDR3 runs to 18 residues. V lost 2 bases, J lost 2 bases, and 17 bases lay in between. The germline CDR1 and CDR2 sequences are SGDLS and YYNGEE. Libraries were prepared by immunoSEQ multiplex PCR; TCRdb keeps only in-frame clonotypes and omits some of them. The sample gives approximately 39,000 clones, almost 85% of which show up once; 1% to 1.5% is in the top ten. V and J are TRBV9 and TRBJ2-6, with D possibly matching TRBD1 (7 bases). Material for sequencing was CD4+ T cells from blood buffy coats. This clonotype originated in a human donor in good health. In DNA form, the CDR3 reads TGTGCCAGCAGCGTCGCGGGACAGCTAAGCCCTGGGGCCAACGTCCTGACTTTC. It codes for CASSVAGQLSPGANVLTF.